One sample yielded the 27 T cell receptor beta chains listed below, sequenced in a study of blood T cell repertoires in COVID-19. Clones were sequenced by immunoSEQ multiplex PCR, and TCRdb holds only the in-frame ones, with some missing. The table includes around 250,000 clones, approximately 78% detected once. Sequencing input: PBMCs or T cells enriched from blood (not recorded which). These receptors all stem from a man between 40 and 49 years old who had been exposed to COVID-19.

The rearrangement links TRBV6-5 to TRBJ1-1; TRBD1 matches 7 bases. Germline assignment: CDR1 MNHEY and CDR2 SVGAGI. The CDR3 has 14 residues. V shed 4 bases, J shed 8 bases, and the junction held 10 bases outside the gene matches. DNA of the CDR3: TGTGCCAGCAGTTCAAACCGGGACAGCTCGGAAGCTTTCTTT. The encoded protein is CASSSNRDSSEAFF.

The CDR3 loop is CASGRDRGQETQYF. In nucleotides, the CDR3 is TGTGCCAGCGGCCGGGACAGGGGACAAGAGACCCAGTACTTC. This chain uses TRBV2 with TRBJ2-5; 10 positions agree with TRBD1. The CDR3 is 14 residues long. The ends lost 8 bases at V and 2 bases at J; junction bases unmatched: 5. Germline CDR1 SNHLY, CDR2 FYNNEI.

The gene calls are TRBV24-1 and TRBJ2-2; 7 nucleotides align to TRBD1. V dropped 7 bases and J dropped 5; count of bases not matched to a gene: 3. This CDR3 contains 13 residues. CDR1 KGHDR and CDR2 SFDVKD come from the germline V gene. The CDR3 nucleotides read TGTGCCACCAGAGACAGGGTTACCGGGGAGCTGTTTTTT. Translation: CATRDRVTGELFF.

The genes are TRBV19 and TRBJ2-1, with D possibly matching TRBD1 (7 bases). Germline CDR1 LNHDA, CDR2 SQIVND (reference sequence). Deletions cut 7 bases from V and 6 bases from J, with 25 bases between. The CDR3 totals 17 residues. The CDR3 reads CASKVSGGQFPSNEQFF. The CDR3 DNA follows: TGTGCCAGTAAGGTCTCAGGGGGGCAATTTCCCTCCAATGAGCAGTTCTTC.

The J gene is TRBJ1-3, the V gene TRBV6-5, with D perhaps TRBD1 (6 bases). Trimming removed 7 bases at V and 1 base at J, with 14 bases between. CDR3 length equals 15 residues. The germline V gene encodes CDR1 MNHEY and CDR2 SVGAGI. The CDR3 loop is CASKVGHSSGNTIYF. The CDR3 coding sequence is TGTGCCAGCAAGGTGGGACACTCTTCTGGAAACACCATATATTTT.

The genes are TRBV30 and TRBJ1-3; unclear D gene. Germline CDR1 and CDR2: GTSNPN and SVGIG (reference sequence). This CDR3 region has 14 residues. V lost 5 bases and J 2 bases, leaving 13 bases between the germline ends. The CDR3 loop is CAWQRGRTGNTIYF. The CDR3, as DNA: TGTGCCTGGCAACGGGGAAGAACTGGAAACACCATATATTTT.

The genes are TRBV5-4 and TRBJ2-6, with a possible D match to TRBD2 (6 bases). CDR3 length: 18 residues. Looked up from germline, CDR1 is SGHNT and CDR2 is YYREEE (reference sequence). The germline V and J ends were trimmed by 4 bases and 0 bases, with 17 bases remaining between them. CDR3 amino acids: CASSQGFSGHSGANVLTF. CDR3 DNA: TGTGCCAGCAGCCAAGGATTTAGCGGTCACTCTGGGGCCAACGTCCTGACTTTC.

The chain recombines TRBV23-1 with TRBJ1-3, with a possible D match to TRBD1 (5 bases). TRBV23-1 is reported as an ORF; its role is uncertain. V lost 7 bases and J lost 1, with 17 bases in between. CDR3 size: 16 residues. The DNA of the CDR3 is TGCGCCAGCATCCTCGACCGGGGGAGGTCTGGAAACACCATATATTTT. Amino acid sequence: CASILDRGRSGNTIYF.

This clone occurred a few times. The chain has TRBV3-1 (or the pseudogene TRBV3-2) and TRBJ2-7; a weak D match, TRBD2 (5 bases). CDR3 length equals 14 residues. V lost 4 bases, J lost 5 bases, and 15 bases lay in between. Germline CDR1 reads LGHDT; CDR2 reads YNNKEL (reference sequence). The CDR3 is CASSPSGLPDEQYF. CDR3 sequence (DNA): TGTGCCAGCAGCCCTTCGGGGTTGCCAGACGAGCAGTACTTC.

V usage is TRBV5-4 and J usage is TRBJ2-1, with 10 bases that match TRBD2. Germline trimming cut 0 bases from V and 2 bases from J; bases unmatched to any gene: 2. CDR3 length: 16 amino acids. Germline assignment: CDR1 SGHNT and CDR2 YYREEE (reference sequence). The CDR3 coding sequence is TGTGCCAGCAGCTTGGCCGGACTAGCGGCCTACAATGAGCAGTTCTTC. Protein sequence: CASSLAGLAAYNEQFF.

V and J are TRBV19 and TRBJ2-7; 9 bases map to TRBD2. The CDR3 totals 18 residues. Germline V lookup: CDR1 LNHDA, CDR2 SQIVND (reference sequence). V trimming: 1 base; J trimming: 4 bases; junction bases outside the gene matches: 14. DNA of the CDR3: TGTGCCAGTAGTATAGTCAGCGGGGGGTCTGGACCCGGTTACGAGCAGTACTTC. It is translated as CASSIVSGGSGPGYEQYF. The full variable domain, with the rest looked up from reference TRBV19 and TRBJ2-7, is DGGITQSPKYLFRKEGQNVTLSCEQNLNHDAMYWYRQDPGQGLRLIYYSQIVNDFQKGDIAEGYSVSREKKESFPLTVTSAQKNPTAFYLCASSIVSGGSGPGYEQYFGPGTRLTVT.

The gene calls are TRBV21-1 and TRBJ1-2. TRBV21-1 is annotated as a pseudogene. There are 17 residues in the CDR3. The CDR3 protein is CASRHKSRGRRGDGYTF. The CDR3 DNA is TGTGCCAGCAGACACAAAAGCCGGGGGAGGAGAGGTGATGGCTACACCTTC.

The chain employs TRBV10-3 and TRBJ2-3, with 7 bases lining up with TRBD2. This CDR3 contains 11 residues. J was trimmed by 6 bases and V by 7 bases; bases with no gene match: 1. CDR1 is ENHRY, CDR2 SYGVKD, per germline. CDR3 sequence (DNA): TGTGCCATCACCGGGGGGGATACGCAGTATTTT. Amino acid sequence: CAITGGDTQYF.

The chain couples TRBV19 to TRBJ1-1; D possibly corresponds to TRBD1 (5 bases). The CDR3 is 13 residues long. V shed 6 bases and J shed 5 bases, with 13 bases lying between them. Germline V lookup: CDR1 LNHDA, CDR2 SQIVND (reference sequence). The CDR3 coding sequence is TGTGCCAGTAGCACATTGGGGGGGACTGAAGCTTTCTTT. Amino acids: CASSTLGGTEAFF.

V is TRBV10-3 and J is TRBJ1-2; D unresolved. The germline V and J ends were trimmed by 5 bases and 2 bases, with 9 bases remaining between them. Per the germline V gene, CDR1 is ENHRY and CDR2 is SYGVKD. The CDR3 is 13 amino acids. Here the CDR3 reads CAISYYSNYGYTF. CDR3 nucleotides: TGTGCCATCAGTTATTACAGCAACTATGGCTACACCTTC.

This clone was recorded a few times. V and J are TRBV27 and TRBJ2-7, with D possibly being TRBD2 (6 bases). Germline CDR1 is MNHEY and CDR2 is SMNVEV (reference sequence). The CDR3 is made up of 14 amino acids. Trimming removed 5 bases from V and 3 bases from J, with 14 bases in between. The CDR3 sequence: CASSRSGQNYEQYF. Here the CDR3 DNA reads TGTGCCAGCAGTCGCAGCGGGCAGAACTACGAGCAGTACTTC.

V is TRBV29-1 and J is TRBJ1-1, with 11 bases identical to TRBD1. The CDR3 length is 13 residues. The V gene's germline CDR1 is SQVTM and CDR2 ANQGSEA. V shed 6 bases and J 6 bases; nucleotides not matched to a gene: 6. CDR3 amino acids: CSVAGTGGAEAFF. The CDR3, as DNA: TGCAGCGTGGCCGGGACAGGGGGGGCTGAAGCTTTCTTT.

This chain connects TRBV5-4 to TRBJ1-3; D might be TRBD1 (5 bases). This CDR3 has 15 residues. V was cut by 0 bases and J by 2 bases, with 9 bases left in between. The V gene's germline CDR1 is SGHNT and CDR2 YYREEE (reference sequence). CDR3 nucleotides: TGTGCCAGCAGCTTGGCGGGGGGACCTGGAAACACCATATATTTT. The encoded protein is CASSLAGGPGNTIYF. Using reference TRBV5-4 and TRBJ1-3 for the parts outside the CDR3, the full variable domain is ETGVTQSPTHLIKTRGQQVTLRCSSQSGHNTVSWYQQALGQGPQFIFQYYREEENGRGNFPPRFSGLQFPNYSSELNVNALELDDSALYLCASSLAGGPGNTIYFGEGSWLTVV.

V usage is TRBV5-1 and J usage is TRBJ1-5; D is ambiguous. V lost 1 base and J lost 7, with 9 bases in between. Germline V gene data show CDR1 as SGHRS and CDR2 as YFSETQ. This CDR3 region has 13 residues. In DNA form, the CDR3 reads TGCGCCAGCAGCTTGTCAGTGGGCCAGCCCCAGCATTTT. This encodes CASSLSVGQPQHF.

This chain uses TRBV6-2 or TRBV6-3 with TRBJ2-1; TRBD1 matches at 7 bases. The CDR3 is made up of 18 amino acids. Germline loops: CDR1 MNHEY, CDR2 SVGEGT. Germline trimming cut 4 bases from V and 6 bases from J; bases unmatched to any gene: 18. DNA of the CDR3: TGTGCCAGCAGTTTCCCTCCGGGAACAGGGGTCTTGGGCAATGAGCAGTTCTTC. This encodes CASSFPPGTGVLGNEQFF.

The gene calls are TRBV6-5 and TRBJ2-5; a possible D gene is TRBD2 (5 bases). Trimming cost V 2 bases and J 2 bases, with 6 bases left between them. Germline values: CDR1 MNHEY, CDR2 SVGAGI. The CDR3 runs 13 residues. The CDR3 is CASSYPGQETQYF. The CDR3 nucleotides read TGTGCCAGCAGTTACCCGGGGCAAGAGACCCAGTACTTC.

V and J are TRBV19 and TRBJ2-6, with TRBD1 as a possible D gene (6 bases). This CDR3 contains 17 residues. Germline V CDR1 and CDR2: LNHDA, SQIVND (reference sequence). Trimming removed 4 bases from V and 0 bases from J, with 13 bases in between. Written as DNA, the CDR3 is TGTGCCAGTAGTACGGACAGTACCATCTCTGGGGCCAACGTCCTGACTTTC. Protein: CASSTDSTISGANVLTF.

The genes are TRBV5-1 and TRBJ2-1; the match to TRBD1 covers 10 bases. J was trimmed by 8 bases and V by 0 bases; bases with no gene match: 5. The germline gives CDR1 SGHRS, CDR2 YFSETQ. The CDR3 is 15 residues long. The CDR3 reads CASSLATTGGDEQFF. The CDR3 bases are TGCGCCAGCAGCTTGGCAACGACAGGGGGCGATGAGCAGTTCTTC.

The chain combines TRBV7-9 with TRBJ2-7; D possibly corresponds to TRBD1 (6 bases). The ends were cut back, 5 bases at V and 3 bases at J, with 11 bases in the middle. In germline, CDR1 is SEHNR, CDR2 FQNEAQ (reference sequence). This CDR3 contains 13 residues. The CDR3 DNA sequence: TGTGCCAGCAGCCCAGGACAGCTCTACGAGCAGTACTTC. It translates to CASSPGQLYEQYF.

The rearrangement joins TRBV5-1 to TRBJ2-3; D remains ambiguous. The CDR3 sequence is 15 residues long. CDR1 is SGHRS and CDR2 is YFSETQ in the germline V gene. V was clipped by 6 bases and J by 1 base, with 15 bases between them. The DNA of the CDR3 is TGCGCCAGCACCGAAACCGGGTTACGCACAGATACGCAGTATTTT. It specifies CASTETGLRTDTQYF.

In this sample, this clone turned up a few times. The chain is built from TRBV5-3 and TRBJ2-1; D may be TRBD1 (5 bases). TRBV5-3 is an open reading frame whose function is uncertain. V shed 8 bases and J shed 8 bases, with 29 bases lying between them. CDR3 length: 17 residues. The CDR3 DNA reads as TGTGCCAGGAATGCACAGTTACAGGTCCGTGAGGACGATGAGCAGTTCTTC. This sequence encodes CARNAQLQVREDDEQFF.

This chain uses TRBV29-1 with TRBJ1-1, with 7 bases aligning to TRBD1. Trimming cost V 7 bases and J 4 bases; bases outside gene matches: 9. The germline CDR1 and CDR2 sequences are SQVTM and ANQGSEA. This CDR3 spans 13 amino acids. CDR3: CSGTGSVGTEAFF. For the CDR3, the DNA is TGCAGCGGGACAGGTTCGGTAGGCACTGAAGCTTTCTTT.